This T cell receptor beta chain was sequenced for a study of blood T cell repertoires in COVID-19. About the research overall: Whether acute or convalescent, the COVID-19 samples came from the United States, Italy and Spain. T cells, B-cell-depleted T cells, or PBMCs provided the cDNA or gDNA that served as material.

Clinical histories supplied by participants themselves formed the basis of cohort assignment. Assay used: immunoSEQ multiplex PCR; TCRdb lists only in-frame clones, some missing. Of 150,000 to 200,000 clones in the sample, approximately 80% were seen once. The CDR3 extends over 16 amino acids. Trimming removed 2 bases from V and 3 bases from J; junction bases left unmatched: 4. Germline CDR1 reads SGHTA; CDR2 reads FQGNSA. The chain carries TRBV7-2 and TRBJ2-1, with TRBD2 matching over 10 bases. The specimen sequenced was PBMCs or T cells enriched from blood (not recorded which). This clonotype originated in a woman aged 55-69 years who had recovered from COVID-19. CDR3 loop: CASSLSLAGVYNEQFF. DNA of the CDR3: TGTGCCAGCAGCTTAAGCCTAGCGGGAGTCTACAATGAGCAGTTCTTC.